Below, 5 T cell receptor beta chains from the same sample are listed, as sequenced in a study of T cell repertoires in cytomegalovirus infection. TCRdb re-analysed the reads in MiXCR, keeping a single row per CDR3 protein. The sample has under 150,000 distinct CDR3 sequences; more than 7% are singletons. The specimen sequenced was PBMCs. All receptors derive from a human donor in good health (CMV status not recorded). Some clones in this sample may be carry-over from other donors' samples.

This clonotype has ten or more counts. The chain has TRBV2 and TRBJ1-4; possibly TRBD1 for D (6 bases). The CDR3 spans 13 residues. Trimming cost V 6 bases and J 7 bases, with 12 bases left between them. CDR1 is SNHLY and CDR2 is FYNNEI in the germline V gene. This chain's CDR3 is CASSRGYGEKLFF. CDR3 DNA sequence: TGTGCCAGCAGCAGGGGTTATGGTGAAAAACTGTTTTTT. Complete variable domain (other parts from reference TRBV2 and TRBJ1-4): EPEVTQTPSHQVTQMGQEVILRCVPISNHLYFYWYRQILGQKVEFLVSFYNNEISEKSEIFDDQFSVERPDGSNFTLKIRSTKLEDSAMYFCASSRGYGEKLFFGSGTQLSVL.

This clonotype came up many times. V gene TRBV11-2 combines with J gene TRBJ1-2, with TRBD1 matching over 11 bases. The germline gives CDR1 SGHAT, CDR2 FQNNGV. The CDR3 length is 14 residues. Losses at the gene ends were 3 bases for V and 7 bases for J; bases not matched to a gene: 4. DNA of the CDR3: TGTGCCAGCAGCTTGGGACAGGGGGAATTTGGCTACACCTTC. Amino acid sequence: CASSLGQGEFGYTF.

In its sample, this clonotype was seen a few times. The chain joins TRBV5-6 to TRBJ1-2, with 7 positions matching TRBD1. This CDR3 has 14 residues. The germline V gene has CDR1 SGHDT and CDR2 YYEEEE. V trimming: 1 base; J trimming: 1 base; junction bases outside the gene matches: 1. The CDR3 loop reads CASSLTGVNYGYTF. The CDR3 region has the DNA TGTGCCAGCAGCTTGACAGGGGTTAACTATGGCTACACCTTC.

This chain connects TRBV29-1 to TRBJ1-1; D is unresolved. Trimming cost V 2 bases and J 7 bases, with 17 bases left between them. The CDR3 loop spans 14 amino acids. Germline CDR1 and CDR2: SQVTM and ANQGSEA. For the CDR3, the DNA is TGCAGCGTTGAATCTGGGTCCGGATGGGGTGAAGCTTTCTTT. This encodes CSVESGSGWGEAFF. The whole variable domain, remainder taken from reference TRBV29-1 and TRBJ1-1, is SAVISQKPSRDICQRGTSLTIQCQVDSQVTMMFWYRQQPGQSLTLIATANQGSEATYESGFVIDKFPISRPNLTFSTLTVSNMSPEDSSIYLCSVESGSGWGEAFFGQGTRLTVV.

The sample holds many counts of this clonotype. The rearrangement links TRBV7-6 to TRBJ2-1; 7 nucleotides line up with TRBD2. Germline-derived CDR1 and CDR2 are SGHVS and FNYEAQ. J was trimmed by 14 bases and V by 2 bases; bases with no gene match: 9. The CDR3 extends over 13 amino acids. CDR3: CASSLQPAGQEFF. CDR3 nucleotide sequence: TGTGCCAGCAGCTTACAACCAGCGGGGCAGGAGTTCTTC.